This T cell receptor (beta chain) was observed in a study of blood T cell repertoires in COVID-19. In the study overall: The origin of the acute and convalescent COVID-19 samples was the United States, Italy and Spain. From T cells, B-cell-depleted T cells, or PBMCs came the material, which was cDNA or gDNA.

Per the study methods: Counts of nucleated cells, estimated from reference gene primer amplification, were obtained. Measured with immunoSEQ multiplex PCR; TCRdb has only the in-frame clones, and not every one. V and J calls and clone size follow that table, whereas D and trimming were derived from the DNA. The profile shows over 130,000 clones, more than 80% of them singletons. V was pared by 7 bases and J by 3 bases, with 13 bases between. The CDR3 has 14 amino acids. The germline V gene has CDR1 MNHEY and CDR2 SMNVEV (reference sequence). What was sequenced was peripheral blood. This rearrangement joins TRBV27 to TRBJ2-1; D is possibly TRBD1 (8 bases). This sequence was found in a woman aged 80 or over with acute or convalescent COVID-19. CDR3 loop: CASTTGDYYNEQFF. The CDR3 DNA is TGTGCCAGCACGACAGGGGACTACTACAATGAGCAGTTCTTC.